Sequencing of this T cell receptor beta chain was carried out in a study of cytomegalovirus exposure and HLA in healthy donors. General observations from the study: Presence/absence results assume similar sequencing depth per donor, which may not hold. A later analysis linked some 17,000 TCR beta sequences to HLA alleles at 0.05 false discovery rate.

Researchers ran the PCR with 60 Vbeta and 13 Jbeta primers. As originally analysed: Counted up in a later analysis, unique TCR beta chains came to about 80 million, with some 11 million shared. Data came from immunoSEQ multiplex PCR; TCRdb stores just in-frame clones and leaves some out. For V, J and clone size, that table is used; D and trimming come from the DNA. In the table there are about 300,000 clones, roughly 85% of which are singletons. About this clone: The antigen remains unidentified.

Input material: PBMCs. The receptor's source is a man aged 40-55 years in good health and CMV-seropositive.

CDR3 protein: CASSTSGSDGDTQYF. Written as DNA, the CDR3 is TGTGCCAGCAGCACTAGCGGGAGTGATGGGGATACGCAGTATTTT. The chain has TRBV9 and TRBJ2-3, with 11 bases aligning to TRBD2. J gave up 6 bases and V 4 bases, and 7 bases lay outside the gene matches. This CDR3 region has 15 residues. Germline V gene lookup returns CDR1 SGDLS and CDR2 YYNGEE.